This T cell receptor beta chain is from a study of a mutant IDH1 vaccine in newly diagnosed glioma. Study context: Patients underwent eight vaccinations, which took place in weeks 1, 3, 5, 7, 11, 15, 19 and 23. Pretreatment consisted of radiotherapy, temozolomide, or both, with most receiving both.

Generated by immunoSEQ multiplex PCR, the TCRdb table keeps only in-frame clones and is missing some. The profile covers around 78,000 clones, with 75% to 95% appearing a single time and about 0.6% taken by the ten largest. As for this clone: Antigen specificity is unknown.

The CDR3 runs to 21 residues. Noted time point: week 5, during vaccination. Vaccination used 300 ug of mutant IDH1 20-mer peptide per dose, with topical imiquimod. The chain is built from TRBV21-1 and TRBJ2-7; the table assigns TRBD2, which was not confirmed against the DNA. TRBV21-1 is a known pseudogene. The sequencing here drew on PBMCs, taken from a glioma patient whose treatment included an IDH1 peptide vaccine. This sequence originates from a woman aged 45 to 65 with glioma. CDR3 amino acids: CARQRNRQMKPGLTMEGEQYF. The CDR3 DNA reads TGTGCCAGGCAGAGAAATAGGCAGATGAAACCGGGACTAACGATGGAGGGGGAGCAGTACTTC.